Listed here are 21 T cell receptor beta chains from one sample, sequenced in a study of CD8 T cells in ankylosing spondylitis. TCRdb reprocessed the 5' RACE reads via MiXCR and lists one record per CDR3 protein. The data hold around 210,000 distinct CDR3 sequences, with approximately 8.4% observed a single time. The specimen was blood, either unsorted or a sorted T cell fraction (not recorded which). These receptors were obtained from a female donor with ankylosing spondylitis or in good health (not recorded which).

Regarding this clonotype: Germline is not matched at one junction end, which may reflect a read error. The chain joins TRBV7-2 to TRBJ2-1; perhaps TRBD2 as D (6 bases). The CDR3 loop spans 15 amino acids. CDR1 and CDR2 from the germline V gene are SGHTA and FQGNSA. CDR3 region: CVSSLPAGPRNEQFF. Here the CDR3 DNA reads TGTGTCAGCAGCTTACCGGCGGGGCCGCGGAATGAGCAGTTCTTC.

This clonotype was seen repeatedly, ten times or more. V usage is TRBV23-1 and J usage is TRBJ2-2; 7 bases fit TRBD1. TRBV23-1 is placed among ORFs of uncertain function. V lost 11 bases and J lost 1; bases outside the gene matches: 19. The CDR3 consists of 18 residues. The CDR3, as DNA: TGCGCCCTTCAACCTCCGGGACAGCGGTACATGAACACCGGGGAGCTGTTTTTT. Its protein product is CALQPPGQRYMNTGELFF.

Concerning this clonotype: A much larger clone is a single base away; this may be a read error. The chain uses TRBV3-1 and TRBJ2-1; TRBD2 matches 9 bases. CDR3 length equals 15 residues. CDR1 and CDR2 from the germline V gene are LGHDT and YNNKEL (reference sequence). CDR3 sequence reads: CASNQEAGGFNEQFF. The CDR3 bases are TGTGCCAGCAACCAAGAAGCGGGAGGATTTAATGAGCAGTTCTTC.

This clonotype was detected ten times or more. V usage is TRBV2 and J usage is TRBJ2-3; TRBD2 is a possible D gene (6 bases). The V and J ends lost 8 bases and 3 bases respectively, with 12 bases between them. This CDR3 is built from 13 residues. Germline V gene sequence: CDR1 SNHLY, CDR2 FYNNEI. CDR3 bases: TGTGCCAGCCTCGGAGGGAGTACAGATACGCAGTATTTT. This codes for CASLGGSTDTQYF.

In regard to this clonotype: A much larger clone is a single base away; this may be a read error. CDR3 loop: CASSLRDYKQYF. CDR3 sequence (DNA): TGTGCCAGCAGCTTGAGGGACTACAAGCAGTACTTC. V and J are TRBV5-5 and TRBJ2-7; 7 bases align to TRBD2. Germline V gene sequence: CDR1 SGHKS, CDR2 YYEKEE (reference sequence). The CDR3 is 12 amino acids. Looking up the rest from reference TRBV5-5 and TRBJ2-7 gives the full variable domain: DAGVTQSPTHLIKTRGQQVTLRCSPISGHKSVSWYQQVLGQGPQFIFQYYEKEERGRGNFPDRFSARQFPNYSSELNVNALLLGDSALYLCASSLRDYKQYFGPGTRLTVT.

As regards this clonotype: A read error may be the cause here, since a much bigger clone is one base away. J is TRBJ2-7 and V is TRBV20-1; 11 bases fit TRBD2. In germline, CDR1 is DFQATT, CDR2 SNEGSKA (reference sequence). Trimming at V came to 7 bases and at J to 6 bases, leaving 11 bases not matched to a gene. The CDR3 length is 14 residues. CDR3 sequence: CSVLGLAEPFEQYF. The CDR3 DNA sequence: TGCAGTGTGTTGGGACTAGCGGAACCCTTCGAGCAGTACTTC.

The chain links TRBV7-2 to TRBJ2-5; no clear D gene. The CDR3 loop spans 11 amino acids. The V and J ends lost 4 bases and 3 bases respectively, with 3 bases between them. CDR1 and CDR2 from the germline V gene are SGHTA and FQGNSA. The CDR3 loop reads CTSSSEETQYF. The DNA of the CDR3 is TGTACCAGCAGCTCTGAAGAGACCCAGTACTTC.

This clonotype was picked up a small number of times. V gene TRBV11-1 combines with J gene TRBJ2-1; TRBD2 agrees at 7 bases. This CDR3 comprises 18 residues. J gave up 4 bases and V 1 base, and 13 bases lay outside the gene matches. The germline V gene has CDR1 SGHAT and CDR2 FQDESV (reference sequence). Here the CDR3 reads CASSLVASGSGVYNEQFF. For the CDR3, the DNA is TGTGCCAGCAGCTTAGTGGCTAGCGGCTCTGGGGTTTACAATGAGCAGTTCTTC.

This clonotype was seen repeatedly, ten times or more. The CDR3 spells CASSLALGGDTQYF. As DNA, the CDR3 is TGTGCCAGCAGCTTAGCGCTCGGGGGAGATACGCAGTATTTT. V usage is TRBV7-8 and J usage is TRBJ2-3; tentatively, D is TRBD2 (6 bases). Between the trimmed V and J ends, which lost 0 bases and 5 bases, there was a span of 9 bases. This CDR3 has 14 residues. Germline lookup yields CDR1 SGHVS and CDR2 FQNEAQ.

The V call is TRBV15, the J call TRBJ2-1, with D possibly matching TRBD2 (6 bases). CDR1 is LNHNV, CDR2 YYDKDF, per germline (reference sequence). CDR3 length: 13 residues. The CDR3 sequence is CQFLGGSYNEQFF. In nucleotides, the CDR3 is TGTCAATTCTTGGGGGGCTCCTACAATGAGCAGTTCTTC.

This clonotype has just a few counts. V is TRBV14 and J is TRBJ1-4, with unresolved D. The CDR3 contains 13 residues. Looked up from germline, CDR1 is SGHDN and CDR2 is FVKESK. V lost 5 bases to trimming and J lost 8 bases, with 12 bases between them. The CDR3 reads CASSADFREKLFF. The CDR3 DNA follows: TGTGCCAGCAGCGCCGACTTCCGGGAAAAACTGTTTTTT.

This clonotype came up many times. This rearrangement joins TRBV4-3 to TRBJ1-4; D is possibly TRBD1 (6 bases). Trimming took off 0 bases at V and 8 bases at J, with 16 bases between the two ends. The CDR3 runs 16 residues. Germline-derived CDR1 and CDR2 are LGHNA and YSLEER. The CDR3 loop reads CASSQDSGAGNEKLFF. In DNA form, the CDR3 reads TGCGCCAGCAGCCAAGATTCAGGGGCGGGGAACGAAAAACTGTTTTTT.

This clonotype was picked up many times. The chain employs TRBV12-3 or TRBV12-4 and TRBJ2-7; the match to TRBD2 covers 7 bases. The CDR3 is made up of 14 amino acids. The junction had 10 bases not matched to a gene; V was cut back by 6 bases and J by 5 bases. CDR3 residues: CASSPREVRNEQYF. In DNA form, the CDR3 reads TGTGCCAGCAGCCCCCGGGAGGTACGTAACGAGCAGTACTTC.

This clonotype was detected many times. The chain has TRBV11-2 and TRBJ2-2; a possible D gene is TRBD1 (5 bases). V was clipped by 5 bases and J by 13 bases, with 17 bases between them. Per the germline V gene, CDR1 is SGHAT and CDR2 is FQNNGV. The CDR3 has 13 residues. DNA of the CDR3: TGTGCCAGCAGCCTAGGGGAAATGAGAGGGCTGTTTTTT. Translated, it gives CASSLGEMRGLFF.

This clonotype was observed at least ten times. CDR3 amino acids: CAWSLQAGGPVEQYF. The CDR3 region has the DNA TGTGCCTGGAGTTTGCAAGCGGGAGGGCCGGTCGAGCAGTACTTC. V is TRBV30 and J is TRBJ2-7, with TRBD2 matching over 10 bases. This CDR3 comprises 15 residues. After removal of 2 bases from V and 6 bases from J, the junction contained 10 bases not matched to a gene. Germline CDR1 and CDR2: GTSNPN and SVGIG (reference sequence).

This clonotype was recorded many times. The V call is TRBV7-9, the J call TRBJ1-5; no clear D. The CDR3 runs 13 residues. The V gene lost 0 bases and the J gene lost 7 bases, with 7 bases spanning the gap. Germline V CDR1 and CDR2: SEHNR, FQNEAQ (reference sequence). CDR3 in amino acids: CASSLAEGQPQHF. The CDR3 nucleotides read TGTGCCAGCAGCTTAGCGGAGGGACAGCCCCAGCATTTT. The full variable domain, in which reference TRBV7-9 and TRBJ1-5 provide the parts outside the CDR3, is DTGVSQNPRHKITKRGQNVTFRCDPISEHNRLYWYRQTLGQGPEFLTYFQNEAQLEKSRLLSDRFSAERPKGSFSTLEIQRTEQGDSAMYLCASSLAEGQPQHFGDGTRLSIL.

This clonotype has a count of ten or more. The V and J genes are TRBV12-3 or TRBV12-4 and TRBJ1-1, with a possible D match to TRBD1 (6 bases). V lost 11 bases, J lost 4 bases, and 17 bases lay in between. The length of the CDR3 is 13 residues. CDR3 region: CAGKLQGSTEAFF. The CDR3 DNA is TGTGCCGGTAAATTACAGGGCTCCACTGAAGCTTTCTTT.

This clonotype was observed many times. This sequence joins TRBV20-1 and TRBJ2-3; the D gene is possibly TRBD2 (6 bases). Looked up from germline, CDR1 is DFQATT and CDR2 is SNEGSKA (reference sequence). The length of the CDR3 is 14 residues. Trimming left V 3 bases short and J 0 bases short, with 10 bases between. For the CDR3, the DNA is TGCAGTGCTAGTAAGGCGGGAAGCACAGATACGCAGTATTTT. This sequence encodes CSASKAGSTDTQYF.

This clonotype was seen ten or more times. J is TRBJ2-5 and V is TRBV5-1; 8 bases agree with TRBD2. Per germline, CDR1 SGHRS and CDR2 YFSETQ. The ends lost 2 bases at V and 9 bases at J; junction bases unmatched: 6. CDR3 length: 13 residues. CDR3 sequence reads: CASSFDGRAPQYF. The CDR3 DNA reads as TGCGCCAGCAGCTTCGACGGGAGGGCCCCCCAGTACTTC.

Ten or more counts support this clonotype. The rearrangement links TRBV28 to TRBJ2-7; D remains ambiguous. V was shortened by 11 bases and J by 2 bases, with 13 bases between the two germline ends. The CDR3 loop spans 12 amino acids. Germline V gives CDR1 MDHEN, CDR2 SYDVKM. CDR3 sequence reads: CASGPGPYEQYF. The DNA for the CDR3 is TGTGCCTCTGGCCCCGGACCCTACGAGCAGTACTTC.

This clonotype was recorded many times. V usage is TRBV27 and J usage is TRBJ1-2; 8 nucleotides agree with TRBD1. CDR1 and CDR2 (germline): MNHEY, SMNVEV (reference sequence). CDR3 length equals 16 residues. V shed 5 bases and J 8 bases; nucleotides not matched to a gene: 16. For the CDR3, the DNA is TGTGCCAGCAGTGCCTGGACAGGGAGCCTCGAGAGGGGCTACACCTTC. Amino acids: CASSAWTGSLERGYTF.